This T cell receptor (beta chain) was captured in a study of HIV-infected patients and healthy controls. cDNA was made from 400 to 500 ng RNA using alpha and beta constant primers. Using multiplexing indices, alpha and beta chain libraries were generated apart by chain-specific third strand synthesis. One primer pair amplified all rearrangements per chain; each cDNA got molecular barcodes. Two random hexamers, added before amplification and joined, formed each molecule's 12-nucleotide barcode. TCRdb itself ran the 5' RACE reads through MiXCR, one entry per CDR3 protein. The sample lists roughly 17,000 distinct CDR3 sequences, 4.5% to 7% seen once, with 1.5% to 2% in the top ten. Deletions cut 7 bases from V and 0 bases from J, with 24 bases between. The CDR3 is made up of 18 amino acids. This clonotype was seen ten or more times. Its antigen remains unknown. Overall study findings and caveats: Compared with controls, mean Gini indices were significantly raised in HIV-infected repertoires, possibly indicating oligoclonality.

Whole blood was used without fractionation, so all unsorted peripheral T cells were included. As controls, about ten uninfected healthy donors gave samples, and a few gave two samples roughly 3 months apart. This TCR was recovered from an adult in good health. This chain links TRBV12-3 or TRBV12-4 with TRBJ1-1, with D possibly matching TRBD1 (6 bases). The sequencing sample was made of blood. The CDR3 loop is CASILTKIGQTLNTEAFF. The CDR3 DNA reads TGTGCCAGCATTCTGACTAAAATCGGACAGACCTTGAACACTGAAGCTTTCTTT.